The present entry profiles one TCR beta chain with its context. These data originate in a study of cytotoxic CD8 clonotypes in ibrutinib-treated CLL. The CDR3 sequence is 15 residues long. Deletions cut 6 bases from V and 0 bases from J, with 13 bases between. CDR1 is SNHLY and CDR2 is FYNNEI in the germline V gene. This table comes from immunoSEQ multiplex PCR, and its TCRdb copy is limited to in-frame clones, with some not included. The sample records about 50,000 clones, more than 55% being singletons. This receptor was taken from a human donor with chronic lymphocytic leukemia. The material sequenced was PBMCs, taken after 24 months of ibrutinib treatment. The chain recombines TRBV2 with TRBJ2-3, with TRBD2 as a possible D gene (6 bases). The chain's CDR3 is CASSGGAASTDTQYF. As DNA, the CDR3 is TGTGCCAGCAGCGGCGGGGCCGCAAGCACAGATACGCAGTATTTT. The full variable domain, its missing parts supplied by reference TRBV2 and TRBJ2-3, is EPEVTQTPSHQVTQMGQEVILRCVPISNHLYFYWYRQILGQKVEFLVSFYNNEISEKSEIFDDQFSVERPDGSNFTLKIRSTKLEDSAMYFCASSGGAASTDTQYFGPGTRLTVL.